This is a list of T cell receptor beta chains from one sample in a study of OX40 agonist ivuxolimab in advanced cancers. TCRdb's table, derived via immunoSEQ multiplex PCR, lists solely in-frame clones and lacks some. This table holds about 90,000 clones, over 80% found once. Sequenced material: CD4+ or CD8+ T cells sorted from blood, taken in a trial of the OX40 agonist ivuxolimab. These receptors all stem from an adult with an advanced solid tumor such as melanoma, head and neck, liver or kidney cancer. Both conserved end residues are part of each CDR3. A D gene is named only where the DNA matches it firmly. Size is stated for part of the rows, as once, few or many counts, or as a class when the clone is expanded.

TRBV11-3,NA,NA,TRBJ2-2,CASSLQGASTGELFF,TGTGCCAGCAGCTTACAAGGGGCCAGCACCGGGGAGCTGTTTTTT
TRBV19,NA,TRBD2,TRBJ2-5,CASSPPGGQETQYF,TGTGCCAGTAGTCCACCGGGGGGCCAAGAGACCCAGTACTTC
TRBV18,NA,NA,TRBJ1-6,CASSPTQSLNSPLHF,TGTGCCAGCTCACCGACACAGAGCCTTAATTCACCCCTCCACTTT
TRBV5-1,NA,NA,TRBJ2-2,CASKEGNTGELFF,TGCGCCAGCAAGGAGGGGAACACCGGGGAGCTGTTTTTT
TRBV6-5,NA,NA,TRBJ1-3,CASSRPGDTIYF,TGTGCCAGCAGCCGCCCCGGGGACACCATATATTTT
TRBV30,NA,NA,TRBJ1-5,CAWGGRGEEQPQHF,TGTGCCTGGGGGGGGCGGGGAGAGGAACAGCCCCAGCATTTT
TRBV10-3,few,NA,TRBJ2-7,CAIGQSPYEQYF,TGTGCCATCGGACAGAGTCCCTACGAGCAGTACTTC
TRBV9,NA,TRBD2,TRBJ2-3,CASSVEARGRAGDTQYF,TGTGCCAGCAGCGTAGAGGCGCGGGGGAGGGCCGGAGATACGCAGTATTTT
TRBV28,NA,TRBD1,TRBJ2-7,CASSFLPGTGSYEQYF,TGTGCCAGCAGTTTTCTCCCGGGGACAGGGTCCTACGAGCAGTACTTC
TRBV19,NA,NA,TRBJ2-3,CASSNTDTQYF,TGTGCCAGTAGTAACACAGATACGCAGTATTTT
TRBV5-1,NA,NA,TRBJ1-1,CASSGNTEAFF,TGCGCCAGCAGCGGCAACACTGAAGCTTTCTTT
TRBV19,NA,NA,TRBJ2-3,CASSIGRQSYTDTQYF,TGTGCCAGTAGTATAGGAAGACAGTCGTACACAGATACGCAGTATTTT
TRBV5-3,NA,NA,TRBJ2-3,CARSPSCEGVADTQYF,TGTGCCAGAAGCCCGAGCTGTGAGGGTGTTGCAGATACGCAGTATTTT
TRBV7-7,NA,TRBD2,TRBJ2-7,CASSPGSGSYEQYF,TGTGCTAGCAGCCCCGGGAGCGGGAGCTACGAGCAGTACTTC
TRBV18,NA,NA,TRBJ2-7,CASSRLANEQYF,TGTGCCAGCTCACGATTGGCGAACGAGCAGTACTTC
TRBV28,NA,NA,TRBJ2-7,CASAHPGAGYEQYF,TGTGCCAGCGCTCATCCCGGGGCCGGCTACGAGCAGTACTTC
TRBV6-5,NA,NA,TRBJ2-7,CASSMGGAPYEQYF,TGTGCCAGCAGTATGGGGGGGGCTCCCTACGAGCAGTACTTC
TRBV29-1,NA,TRBD2,TRBJ2-3,CSVRSGLGSTDTQYF,TGCAGCGTCCGTAGCGGGTTGGGGAGCACAGATACGCAGTATTTT